Listed below are T cell receptor beta chains from one sample, sequenced in a study of technical replicates of blood from several donors. The method was immunoSEQ multiplex PCR; TCRdb's version includes in-frame clones alone and lacks a portion of them. The sample has 85,000 to 90,000 clones, less than 95% seen once; the top ten hold over 0.2%. The sample taken for sequencing was T cells isolated from PBMCs. The receptors here all came from a human donor in good health. The CDR3 runs from the conserved cysteine through the conserved F or W. Each record gives: V gene, CDR3 protein.

TRBV28 CASSSSGTGRYEQYF
TRBV5-4 CASSSGQGKETQYF
TRBV28 CASSLAGGPGELFF
TRBV29-1 CSVGRQEVTTQYF
TRBV19 CASSHPGDFEQYF
TRBV9 CASSVKPGLAEQFF
TRBV4-2 CASSPRQGDHEKLFF
TRBV18 CASSPGGENYGYTF
TRBV11-3 CASSFRGQGRDYGYTF
TRBV5-1 CASSLALSTDTQYF
TRBV6-5 CASKISSPDNNEQFF
TRBV14 CASTQNLNTEAFF
TRBV15 CATSRDRTRNTIYF
TRBV5-1 CASTSASISAGVVGQFF
TRBV19 CASSRGGTSGSSYNEQFF
TRBV19 CATGLAGINEQYF
TRBV13 CASSPRTSGREGATDTQYF
TRBV13 CASSLVGDREHGYTF
TRBV19 CASSIMGQGNQPQHF
TRBV6-1 CASSEDGDSYEQYF
TRBV15 CATSIAGGRYNEQFF
TRBV19 CASSPQGSSYEQYF
TRBV6-6 CASSYTTGTPEAFF
TRBV10-3 CAIRTEPQETQYF
TRBV18 CASSPRTDSNQPQHF
TRBV19 CASSIRGRGRGEQYF
TRBV6-5 CASSNPGQVYTEAFF
TRBV6-1 CASSERGVWGGSFGAFF
TRBV11-2 CASSLDRIGGYTF
TRBV5-6 CASSLFSRTAFRTQETQYF
TRBV7-8 CASRPSGTGTGELFF
TRBV18 CASSILVGQSNNEQFF
TRBV27 CASSYRGTAYEQYF
TRBV29-1 CSVAGRMNTEAFF
TRBV6-1 CASSELDSEAYEQYF
TRBV4-1 CASSQDVLAGNEQFF
TRBV5-1 CASSPRTSGGNEQFF
TRBV5-6 CASSRAGRPGGTEAFF
TRBV29-1 CSVETGPNYGYTF
TRBV15 CATSKDGVRTDTQYF
TRBV23-1 CASRGSGRVRETQYF
TRBV5-6 CASSSDITNSPLHF
TRBV13 CASSPPSEREPYF
TRBV6-5 CASSYSLGRGGTEAFF
TRBV25-1 CASSEYGVTGAFYGYTF
TRBV19 CASSIRGPKHSYEQYF
TRBV7-9 CASSQRRDRPLGYTF
TRBV4-1 CASRVGLAGGNTGELFF
TRBV29-1 CSVEREGDYGYTF
TRBV29-1 CSVPTGAGANVLTF
TRBV7-9 CASSRTTNEQFF
TRBV6-1 CASSERQRGNEQFF
TRBV27 CASGLDRNTEAFF
TRBV29-1 CSVGARDGYTF
TRBV19 CASSLRLYTDTQYF